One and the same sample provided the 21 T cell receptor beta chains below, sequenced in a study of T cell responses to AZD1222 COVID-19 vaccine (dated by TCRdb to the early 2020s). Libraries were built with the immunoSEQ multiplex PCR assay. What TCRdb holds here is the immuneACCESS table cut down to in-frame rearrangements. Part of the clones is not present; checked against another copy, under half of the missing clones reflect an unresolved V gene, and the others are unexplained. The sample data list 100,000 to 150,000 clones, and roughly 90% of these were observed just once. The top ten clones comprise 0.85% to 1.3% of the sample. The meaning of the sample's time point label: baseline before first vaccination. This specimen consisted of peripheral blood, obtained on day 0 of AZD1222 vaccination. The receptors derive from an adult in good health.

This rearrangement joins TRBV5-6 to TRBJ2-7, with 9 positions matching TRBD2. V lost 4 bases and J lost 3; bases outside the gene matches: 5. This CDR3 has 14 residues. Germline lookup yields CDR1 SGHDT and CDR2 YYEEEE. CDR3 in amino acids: CASSTGLASYEQYF. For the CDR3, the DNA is TGTGCCAGCAGCACCGGACTAGCGAGCTACGAGCAGTACTTC. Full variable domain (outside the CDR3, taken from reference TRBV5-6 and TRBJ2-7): DAGVTQSPTHLIKTRGQQVTLRCSPKSGHDTVSWYQQALGQGPQFIFQYYEEEERQRGNFPDRFSGHQFPNYSSELNVNALLLGDSALYLCASSTGLASYEQYFGPGTRLTVT.

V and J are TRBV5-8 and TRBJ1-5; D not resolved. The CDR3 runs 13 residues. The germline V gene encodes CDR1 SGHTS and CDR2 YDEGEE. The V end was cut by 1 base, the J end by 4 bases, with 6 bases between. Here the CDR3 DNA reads TGTGCCAGCAGCTTGCTGGGAAATCAGCCCCAGCATTTT. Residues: CASSLLGNQPQHF.

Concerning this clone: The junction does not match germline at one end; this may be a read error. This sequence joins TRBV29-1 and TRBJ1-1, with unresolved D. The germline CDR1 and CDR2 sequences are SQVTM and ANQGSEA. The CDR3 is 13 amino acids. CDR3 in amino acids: CSVVRVLVPDAFF. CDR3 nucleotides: TGCAGCGTTGTTCGGGTACTTGTCCCTGATGCTTTCTTT. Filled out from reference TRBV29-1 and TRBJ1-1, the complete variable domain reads SAVISQKPSRDICQRGTSLTIQCQVDSQVTMMFWYRQQPGQSLTLIATANQGSEATYESGFVIDKFPISRPNLTFSTLTVSNMSPEDSSIYLCSVVRVLVPDAFFGQGTRLTVV.

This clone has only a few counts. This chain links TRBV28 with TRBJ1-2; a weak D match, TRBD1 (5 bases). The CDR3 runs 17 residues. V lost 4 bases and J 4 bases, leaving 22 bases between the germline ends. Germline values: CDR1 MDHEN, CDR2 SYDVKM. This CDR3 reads CASSSPGGQGIGYGYTF. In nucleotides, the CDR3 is TGTGCCAGCAGTTCGCCGGGTGGCCAGGGTATAGGCTATGGCTACACCTTC.

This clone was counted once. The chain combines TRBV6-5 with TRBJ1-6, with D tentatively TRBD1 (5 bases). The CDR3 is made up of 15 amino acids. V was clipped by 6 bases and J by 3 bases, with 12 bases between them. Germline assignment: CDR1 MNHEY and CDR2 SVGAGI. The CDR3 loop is CASSAMGGYNSPLHF. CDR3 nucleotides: TGTGCCAGCAGCGCCATGGGGGGCTATAATTCACCCCTCCACTTT.

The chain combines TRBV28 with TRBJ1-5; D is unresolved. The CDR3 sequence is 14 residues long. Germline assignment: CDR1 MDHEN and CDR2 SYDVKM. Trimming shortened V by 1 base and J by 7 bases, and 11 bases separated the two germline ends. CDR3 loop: CASSLSGLGQPQHF. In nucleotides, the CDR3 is TGTGCCAGCAGTTTATCGGGCCTCGGGCAGCCCCAGCATTTT.

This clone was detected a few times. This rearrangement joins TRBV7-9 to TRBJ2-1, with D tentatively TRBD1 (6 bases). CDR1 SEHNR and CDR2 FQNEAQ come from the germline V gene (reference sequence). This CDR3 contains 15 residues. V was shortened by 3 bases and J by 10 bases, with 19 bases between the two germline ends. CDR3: CASSFYGDTRDEQFF. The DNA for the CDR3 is TGTGCCAGCAGCTTTTACGGGGACACAAGAGACGAGCAGTTCTTC.

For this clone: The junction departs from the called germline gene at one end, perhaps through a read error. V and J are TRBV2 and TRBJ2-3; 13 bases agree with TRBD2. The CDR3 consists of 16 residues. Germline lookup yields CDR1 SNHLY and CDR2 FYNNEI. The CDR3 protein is CASREGLAGEADTQYF. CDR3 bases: TGTGCCAGCAGAGAAGGACTAGCGGGAGAAGCAGATACGCAGTATTTT.

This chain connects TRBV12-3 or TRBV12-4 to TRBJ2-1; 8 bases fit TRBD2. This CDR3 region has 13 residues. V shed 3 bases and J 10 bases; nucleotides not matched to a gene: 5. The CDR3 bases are TGTGCCAGCAGTTTTACCACTAGCGGAGAGCAGTTCTTC. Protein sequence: CASSFTTSGEQFF.

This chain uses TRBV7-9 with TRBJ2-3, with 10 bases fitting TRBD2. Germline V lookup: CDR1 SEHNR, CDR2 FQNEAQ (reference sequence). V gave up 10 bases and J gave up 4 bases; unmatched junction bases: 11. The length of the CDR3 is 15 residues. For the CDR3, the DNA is TGTGCCACCGCGGAGCGGGAGGGCTTACCAGATACGCAGTATTTT. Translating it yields CATAEREGLPDTQYF.

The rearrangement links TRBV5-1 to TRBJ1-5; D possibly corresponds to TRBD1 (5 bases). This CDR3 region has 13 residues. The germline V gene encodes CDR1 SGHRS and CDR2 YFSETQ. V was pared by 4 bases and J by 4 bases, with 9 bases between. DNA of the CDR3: TGCGCCAGCAGCCGGGGGGAGAATCAGCCCCAGCATTTT. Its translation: CASSRGENQPQHF.

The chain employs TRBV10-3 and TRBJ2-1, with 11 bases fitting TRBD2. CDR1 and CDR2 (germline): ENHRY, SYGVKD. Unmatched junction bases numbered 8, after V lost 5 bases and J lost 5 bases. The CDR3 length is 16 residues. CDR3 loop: CAISSYLAGGNNEQFF. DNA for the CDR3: TGTGCCATCAGTTCGTATCTAGCGGGAGGTAACAATGAGCAGTTCTTC.

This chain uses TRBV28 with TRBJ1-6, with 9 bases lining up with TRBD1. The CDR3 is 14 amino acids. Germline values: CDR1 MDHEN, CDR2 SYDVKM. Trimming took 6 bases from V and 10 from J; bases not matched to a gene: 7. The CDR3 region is CASSWTGDWSPLHF. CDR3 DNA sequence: TGTGCCAGCAGCTGGACAGGGGATTGGTCACCCCTCCACTTT.

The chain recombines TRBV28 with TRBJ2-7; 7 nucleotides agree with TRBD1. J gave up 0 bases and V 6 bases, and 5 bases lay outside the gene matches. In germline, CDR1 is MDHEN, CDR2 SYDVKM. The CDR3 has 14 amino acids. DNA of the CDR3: TGTGCCAGCAGGCCACAGGGGAGCTCCTACGAGCAGTACTTC. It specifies CASRPQGSSYEQYF.

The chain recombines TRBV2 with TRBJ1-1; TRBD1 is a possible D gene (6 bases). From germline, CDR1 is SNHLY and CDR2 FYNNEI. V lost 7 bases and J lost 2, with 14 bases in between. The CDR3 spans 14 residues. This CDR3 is CASTLWGGNTEAFF. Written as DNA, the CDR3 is TGTGCCAGCACCCTGTGGGGGGGCAACACTGAAGCTTTCTTT.

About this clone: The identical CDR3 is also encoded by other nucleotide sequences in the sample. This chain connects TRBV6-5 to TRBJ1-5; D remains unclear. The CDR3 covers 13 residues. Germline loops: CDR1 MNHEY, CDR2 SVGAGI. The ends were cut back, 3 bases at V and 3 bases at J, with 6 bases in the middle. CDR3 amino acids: CASSYGPNQPQHF. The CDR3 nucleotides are TGTGCCAGCAGTTATGGCCCCAATCAGCCCCAGCATTTT.

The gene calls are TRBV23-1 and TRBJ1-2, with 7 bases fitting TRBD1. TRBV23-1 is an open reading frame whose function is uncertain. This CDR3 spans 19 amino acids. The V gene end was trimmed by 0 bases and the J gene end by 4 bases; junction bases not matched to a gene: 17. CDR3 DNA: TGCGCCAGCAGTCAATCAGTAGGCAGGGGGAGACTAAACTGCTATGGCTACACCTTC. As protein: CASSQSVGRGRLNCYGYTF.

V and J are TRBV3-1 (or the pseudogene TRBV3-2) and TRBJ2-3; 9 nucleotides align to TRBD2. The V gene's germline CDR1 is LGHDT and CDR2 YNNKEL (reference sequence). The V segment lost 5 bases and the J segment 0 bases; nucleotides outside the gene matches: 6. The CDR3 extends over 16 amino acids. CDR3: CASSYSLAGSTDTQYF. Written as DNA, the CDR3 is TGTGCCAGCAGCTACTCACTAGCGGGCAGCACAGATACGCAGTATTTT.

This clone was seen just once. The CDR3 nucleotides read TGTGCCAGCAGCCTTATTGACAGGGGCTATGGCTACACCTTC. Encoded protein: CASSLIDRGYGYTF. The chain recombines TRBV14 with TRBJ1-2; TRBD1 matches 8 bases. Germline V gene lookup returns CDR1 SGHDN and CDR2 FVKESK. This CDR3 comprises 14 residues. Trimming removed 4 bases from V and 4 bases from J; junction bases left unmatched: 5.

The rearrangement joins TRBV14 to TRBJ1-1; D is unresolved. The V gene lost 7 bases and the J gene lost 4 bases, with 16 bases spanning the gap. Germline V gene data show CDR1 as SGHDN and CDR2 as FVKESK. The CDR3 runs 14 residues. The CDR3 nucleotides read TGTGCCAGCAACGCAAACCTCCGTAGCACTGAAGCTTTCTTT. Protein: CASNANLRSTEAFF.

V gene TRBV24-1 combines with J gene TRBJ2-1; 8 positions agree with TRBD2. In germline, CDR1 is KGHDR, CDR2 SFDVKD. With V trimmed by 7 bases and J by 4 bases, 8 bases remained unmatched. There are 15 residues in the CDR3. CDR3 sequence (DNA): TGTGCCACCAGAAAAGCGGGAGAAGATTACAATGAGCAGTTCTTC. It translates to CATRKAGEDYNEQFF.